This entry lists 31 T cell receptor beta chains sequenced from one sample in a study of vaccination effects on CD4 cells after COVID-19. This table comes from immunoSEQ multiplex PCR, and its TCRdb copy is limited to in-frame clones, with some not included. The profile shows about 60,000 clones, roughly 80% of them singletons. Viral peptide pool expansion of antigen-specific CD4+ T cells preceded sequencing in the ViraFEST assay. Isolation of CD4+ T cells took place after 10 days of culture. Participants each got two BNT162b2 or mRNA-1273 vaccine doses. These TCRs' antigens remain unknown. Source: CD4+ T cells from PBMCs cultured with HCoV-OC43 spike peptides, taken after COVID-19 vaccination. Subset noted: HCoV-OC43 spike overlapping peptide pool stimulation. Receptor source: a human donor who received a COVID-19 vaccine.

This sequence joins TRBV5-6 and TRBJ2-3; D not certain. Between the trimmed V and J ends, which lost 2 bases and 2 bases, there was a span of 6 bases. The CDR3 contains 13 residues. Germline assignment: CDR1 SGHDT and CDR2 YYEEEE. The CDR3 nucleotides read TGTGCCAGCAGCTTCTACAACACAGATACGCAGTATTTT. This encodes CASSFYNTDTQYF.

The rearrangement links TRBV9 to TRBJ2-5, with D uncertain. The germline gives CDR1 SGDLS, CDR2 YYNGEE. V was clipped by 0 bases and J by 5 bases, with 14 bases between them. The CDR3 contains 15 residues. CDR3 DNA: TGTGCCAGCAGCGTAGCGTCCGTGGCAGTTGAGACCCAGTACTTC. It translates to CASSVASVAVETQYF. Using reference TRBV9 and TRBJ2-5 for the parts outside the CDR3, the full variable domain is DSGVTQTPKHLITATGQRVTLRCSPRSGDLSVYWYQQSLDQGLQFLIQYYNGEERAKGNILERFSAQQFPDLHSELNLSSLELGDSALYFCASSVASVAVETQYFGPGTRLLVL.

The chain is built from TRBV6-2 or TRBV6-3 and TRBJ1-6, with 8 bases that match TRBD1. With V trimmed by 2 bases and J by 5 bases, 5 bases remained unmatched. The CDR3 loop spans 16 amino acids. Germline assignment: CDR1 MNHEY and CDR2 SVGEGT. The CDR3 region is CASSYRTGPNNSPLHF. CDR3 DNA: TGTGCCAGCAGTTACCGGACAGGGCCAAATAATTCACCCCTCCACTTT.

The rearrangement uses TRBV18 and TRBJ1-2; tentative D call: TRBD1 (5 bases). Trimming cost V 3 bases and J 5 bases, with 13 bases left between them. CDR3 length equals 14 residues. Germline V gene sequence: CDR1 KGHSH, CDR2 LQKENI. CDR3: CASSPGDSAYGYTF. In DNA, the CDR3 is TGTGCCAGCTCACCCGGCGACAGCGCTTATGGCTACACCTTC.

The chain combines TRBV27 with TRBJ2-7, with a possible D match to TRBD1 (5 bases). CDR3 length: 13 residues. Trimming took 6 bases from V and 4 from J, leaving 13 bases between them. CDR1 is MNHEY and CDR2 is SMNVEV in the germline V gene (reference sequence). CDR3 in amino acids: CASRSPDRYEQYV. The CDR3 nucleotides are TGTGCCAGCAGATCCCCCGACAGATACGAGCAGTACGTC.

About this clone itself: Additional DNA sequences in this sample encode the identical CDR3. V is TRBV5-1 and J is TRBJ1-1, with D possibly matching TRBD1 (6 bases). CDR1 and CDR2 (germline): SGHRS, YFSETQ. V lost 1 base to trimming and J lost 3 bases, with 7 bases between them. CDR3 size: 13 residues. This chain's CDR3 is CASSLSGDTEAFF. The CDR3 coding sequence is TGCGCCAGCAGCTTGTCAGGGGACACTGAAGCTTTCTTT.

A few counts support this clone. This chain connects TRBV24-1 to TRBJ1-1; D may be TRBD1 (5 bases). Germline CDR1 reads KGHDR; CDR2 reads SFDVKD. The CDR3 is made up of 12 amino acids. V was trimmed by 4 bases and J by 4 bases, leaving 6 bases between them. The CDR3 here is CATSDTGTEAFF. CDR3 DNA: TGTGCCACCAGTGACACAGGCACTGAAGCTTTCTTT.

The gene calls are TRBV27 and TRBJ1-6; D gene ambiguous. The V gene's germline CDR1 is MNHEY and CDR2 SMNVEV (reference sequence). With 6 bases removed from V and 6 bases from J, the gap between germline ends came to 12 bases. CDR3 length equals 14 residues. The chain's CDR3 is CASRGTSPNSPLHF. The DNA for the CDR3 is TGTGCCAGCAGAGGCACTTCTCCTAATTCACCCCTCCACTTT.

The chain employs TRBV4-1 and TRBJ2-5, with D tentatively TRBD1 or TRBD2 (5 bases each). V was pared by 0 bases and J by 5 bases, with 19 bases between. Germline CDR1 reads MGHRA; CDR2 reads YSYEKL. The CDR3 has 17 amino acids. The CDR3 loop is CASSQDARPGWRETQYF. The CDR3 region has the DNA TGCGCCAGCAGCCAAGACGCGCGGCCAGGGTGGAGGGAGACCCAGTACTTC.

This chain links TRBV2 with TRBJ2-5, with TRBD1 matching 8 bases. The CDR3 consists of 14 residues. Germline V gene data show CDR1 as SNHLY and CDR2 as FYNNEI. Trimming took 6 bases from V and 5 from J; bases not matched to a gene: 8. The CDR3 is CASRFRGREETQYF. The CDR3 nucleotides read TGTGCCAGCAGATTCAGGGGGCGCGAGGAGACCCAGTACTTC.

This clone appeared a few times. DNA for the CDR3: TGCGCCAGCAGCTCCCTGGCGAGGGGGATCCAAGAGACCCAGTACTTC. It specifies CASSSLARGIQETQYF. The rearrangement joins TRBV5-1 to TRBJ2-5, with D perhaps TRBD1 (6 bases). Trimming removed 3 bases at V and 1 base at J, with 16 bases between. Germline values: CDR1 SGHRS, CDR2 YFSETQ. The CDR3 is made up of 16 amino acids.

The J gene is TRBJ2-5, the V gene TRBV29-1; D gene ambiguous. CDR3 length: 12 residues. Germline V gene data show CDR1 as SQVTM and CDR2 as ANQGSEA. Trimming took 7 bases from V and 3 from J, leaving 12 bases between them. The CDR3 is CSADPAEETQYF. CDR3 nucleotide sequence: TGCAGCGCCGACCCCGCCGAAGAGACCCAGTACTTC.

V gene TRBV19 combines with J gene TRBJ2-1, with D uncertain. CDR3 length: 18 residues. V was trimmed by 2 bases and J by 0 bases, leaving 17 bases between them. Germline assignment: CDR1 LNHDA and CDR2 SQIVND (reference sequence). The CDR3 DNA follows: TGTGCCAGTAGTATATACGGGCCTTCTTCTAGCTCCTACAATGAGCAGTTCTTC. Amino acids: CASSIYGPSSSSYNEQFF.

This clone has only one observation. This chain joins TRBV2 and TRBJ2-5; 9 bases are shared with TRBD2. CDR3 size: 15 residues. Germline V CDR1 and CDR2: SNHLY, FYNNEI. The trim removed 5 bases at V and 3 bases at J, leaving 7 bases unmatched. CDR3 DNA: TGTGCCAGCAGTCCCCAGGGACTAGCCAAAGAGACCCAGTACTTC. It is translated as CASSPQGLAKETQYF. Filled out from reference TRBV2 and TRBJ2-5, the complete variable domain reads EPEVTQTPSHQVTQMGQEVILRCVPISNHLYFYWYRQILGQKVEFLVSFYNNEISEKSEIFDDQFSVERPDGSNFTLKIRSTKLEDSAMYFCASSPQGLAKETQYFGPGTRLLVL.

This clone was counted between two and nine times. The V call is TRBV5-1, the J call TRBJ1-2, with TRBD1 identical over 8 bases. CDR3 length: 15 amino acids. V was pared by 7 bases and J by 4 bases, with 12 bases of the junction left unmatched. The germline gives CDR1 SGHRS, CDR2 YFSETQ. CDR3 sequence: CASGIGTTGGYGYTF. The CDR3 DNA reads TGCGCCAGCGGAATAGGGACCACAGGGGGCTATGGCTACACCTTC.

This chain connects TRBV2 to TRBJ1-4; no clear D. CDR3 length equals 15 residues. Trimming took off 8 bases at V and 8 bases at J, with 21 bases between the two ends. The V gene's germline CDR1 is SNHLY and CDR2 FYNNEI. Here the CDR3 reads CASAPPAGSEEKLFF. In DNA, the CDR3 is TGTGCCAGCGCCCCCCCGGCAGGCTCGGAGGAAAAACTGTTTTTT.

This sequence joins TRBV28 and TRBJ1-6, with a possible D match to TRBD1 (5 bases). Germline V lookup: CDR1 MDHEN, CDR2 SYDVKM. The ends were cut back, 1 base at V and 6 bases at J, with 13 bases in the middle. The CDR3 has 16 residues. CDR3 bases: TGTGCCAGCAGTTTATATCGGGGGGTTAGTAATTCACCCCTCCACTTT. Translation: CASSLYRGVSNSPLHF. The full variable domain, rest sourced from reference TRBV28 and TRBJ1-6, is DVKVTQSSRYLVKRTGEKVFLECVQDMDHENMFWYRQDPGLGLRLIYFSYDVKMKEKGDIPEGYSVSREKKERFSLILESASTNQTSMYLCASSLYRGVSNSPLHFGNGTRLTVT.

The chain carries TRBV6-5 and TRBJ1-1; TRBD1 matches at 7 bases. Trimming took 7 bases from V and 3 from J; bases not matched to a gene: 8. CDR1 is MNHEY, CDR2 SVGAGI, per germline. This CDR3 spans 14 amino acids. CDR3: CASTPGGQYTEAFF. CDR3 nucleotides: TGTGCCAGCACTCCCGGGGGACAGTACACTGAAGCTTTCTTT.

The V call is TRBV6-5, the J call TRBJ2-7, with 8 bases matching TRBD1. The CDR3 is 13 residues long. Losses at the gene ends were 9 bases for V and 4 bases for J; bases not matched to a gene: 8. Germline assignment: CDR1 MNHEY and CDR2 SVGAGI. CDR3 nucleotide sequence: TGTGCCAGTCAAAATTACAGGGGGTACGAGCAGTACGTC. Protein product: CASQNYRGYEQYV.

The chain carries TRBV24-1 and TRBJ2-3, with D maybe TRBD1 (6 bases). This CDR3 is 12 amino acids long. V was cut by 3 bases and J by 11 bases, with 11 bases left in between. Germline V gene sequence: CDR1 KGHDR, CDR2 SFDVKD. The CDR3 loop reads CATSDGGQWQYF. In DNA form, the CDR3 reads TGTGCCACCAGTGATGGGGGACAATGGCAGTATTTT.

This chain connects TRBV3-1 (or the pseudogene TRBV3-2) to TRBJ2-1; 9 positions agree with TRBD2. Germline lookup yields CDR1 LGHDT and CDR2 YNNKEL (reference sequence). CDR3 length equals 16 residues. V lost 1 base and J lost 8; bases outside the gene matches: 9. CDR3 sequence: CASSQVRAGGPDEQFF. The CDR3 bases are TGTGCCAGCAGCCAAGTCCGGGCGGGGGGGCCCGATGAGCAGTTCTTC.

The rearrangement joins TRBV20-1 to TRBJ1-1; maybe TRBD1 (5 bases). V lost 3 bases and J lost 1, with 6 bases in between. The germline V gene has CDR1 DFQATT and CDR2 SNEGSKA (reference sequence). The CDR3 sequence is 12 residues long. CDR3 in amino acids: CSASGGNTEAFF. The CDR3 DNA follows: TGCAGTGCTAGTGGGGGGAACACTGAAGCTTTCTTT.

The J gene is TRBJ2-5, the V gene TRBV7-8; D tentatively fits TRBD1 or TRBD2 (5 bases each). The germline V and J ends were trimmed by 4 bases and 1 base, with 16 bases remaining between them. The germline CDR1 and CDR2 sequences are SGHVS and FQNEAQ. The CDR3 is 16 amino acids. The CDR3 region has the DNA TGTGCCAGCAGCTCCCGCATTGACGGGACCCAAGAGACCCAGTACTTC. This encodes CASSSRIDGTQETQYF. The variable domain in full, completed from reference TRBV7-8 and TRBJ2-5, reads GAGVSQSPRYKVAKRGQDVALRCDPISGHVSLFWYQQALGQGPEFLTYFQNEAQLDKSGLPSDRFFAERPEGSVSTLKIQRTQQEDSAVYLCASSSRIDGTQETQYFGPGTRLLVL.

The V gene is TRBV9, the J gene TRBJ1-2; D might be TRBD1 (6 bases). Germline V gene lookup returns CDR1 SGDLS and CDR2 YYNGEE. This CDR3 comprises 15 residues. The V gene lost 3 bases and the J gene lost 4 bases, with 16 bases spanning the gap. Here the CDR3 reads CASSARRQASYGYTF. DNA for the CDR3: TGTGCCAGCAGCGCTCGGAGACAGGCGTCCTATGGCTACACCTTC.

V is TRBV10-3 and J is TRBJ2-3; a possible D gene is TRBD2 (7 bases). The V gene's germline CDR1 is ENHRY and CDR2 SYGVKD. This CDR3 comprises 16 residues. V was pared by 0 bases and J by 6 bases, with 16 bases between. The CDR3 here is CAISESRGAFSDTQYF. In DNA form, the CDR3 reads TGTGCCATCAGTGAGTCCCGGGGGGCCTTTTCGGATACGCAGTATTTT.

The chain carries TRBV6-2 or TRBV6-3 and TRBJ2-7, with a weak D call TRBD1 (6 bases). With 5 bases removed from V and 5 bases from J, the gap between germline ends came to 10 bases. Germline CDR1 MNHEY, CDR2 SVGEGT. This CDR3 has 12 residues. CDR3 in DNA: TGTGCCAGCAGTCCAGGGGATAACGAGCAGTACGTC. It codes for CASSPGDNEQYV.

The V call is TRBV5-4, the J call TRBJ1-5; D remains unclear. Trimming removed 0 bases at V and 0 bases at J, with 7 bases between. Germline V gives CDR1 SGHNT, CDR2 YYREEE (reference sequence). The CDR3 extends over 15 amino acids. In DNA, the CDR3 is TGTGCCAGCAGCTTGGAGGAATATAGCAATCAGCCCCAGCATTTT. This codes for CASSLEEYSNQPQHF.

The chain carries TRBV21-1 and TRBJ1-1. TRBV21-1 is a pseudogene locus. CDR3 length equals 17 residues. The CDR3 reads CASSKALSGLEDTEAFF. CDR3 nucleotides: TGTGCCAGCAGCAAAGCGCTTTCCGGGCTGGAGGACACTGAAGCTTTCTTT.

The chain carries TRBV29-1 and TRBJ2-2; TRBD2 matches at 10 bases. Germline trimming cut 7 bases from V and 4 bases from J; bases unmatched to any gene: 9. The CDR3 extends over 15 amino acids. Germline V gives CDR1 SQVTM, CDR2 ANQGSEA. The DNA of the CDR3 is TGCAGCGCCTCCGGGACTAGCGTCTTCACCGGGGAGCTGTTTTTT. Its translation: CSASGTSVFTGELFF.

This clone has just a few counts. The gene calls are TRBV7-9 and TRBJ2-1; a possible D gene is TRBD1 (6 bases). Germline values: CDR1 SEHNR, CDR2 FQNEAQ (reference sequence). This CDR3 has 16 residues. V was pared by 5 bases and J by 2 bases, with 16 bases between. In DNA, the CDR3 is TGTGCCAGCAGCCCACTTGGGGGCCGGACCTACAATGAGCAGTTCTTC. It codes for CASSPLGGRTYNEQFF.

This clone was found once. The chain employs TRBV18 and TRBJ1-4; D is unclear. The CDR3 sequence is 13 residues long. Germline assignment: CDR1 KGHSH and CDR2 LQKENI. V lost 1 base and J 7 bases, leaving 7 bases between the germline ends. CDR3 amino acids: CASSPRTREKLFF. CDR3 bases: TGTGCCAGCTCACCACGAACCCGTGAAAAACTGTTTTTT.